The entry that follows covers one TCR beta chain sequence. TCRdb keeps only in-frame clones here, not all; method: immunoSEQ multiplex PCR. The profile shows hundreds of thousands of clones, about 82% of them singletons. The sample originates from a study of blood T cell repertoires in COVID-19. V was pared by 8 bases and J by 2 bases, with 17 bases between. Germline CDR1 MNHEY, CDR2 SVGAGI. The CDR3 is 15 amino acids. The sample consisted of peripheral blood. This clonotype was sampled from a man over 45 with COVID-19, enrolled during active disease. The chain combines TRBV6-5 with TRBJ2-3; a weak D match, TRBD1 (5 bases). As DNA, the CDR3 is TGTGCCAGCGTAGACAGTTCAGTCTACACAGATACGCAGTATTTT. This codes for CASVDSSVYTDTQYF.